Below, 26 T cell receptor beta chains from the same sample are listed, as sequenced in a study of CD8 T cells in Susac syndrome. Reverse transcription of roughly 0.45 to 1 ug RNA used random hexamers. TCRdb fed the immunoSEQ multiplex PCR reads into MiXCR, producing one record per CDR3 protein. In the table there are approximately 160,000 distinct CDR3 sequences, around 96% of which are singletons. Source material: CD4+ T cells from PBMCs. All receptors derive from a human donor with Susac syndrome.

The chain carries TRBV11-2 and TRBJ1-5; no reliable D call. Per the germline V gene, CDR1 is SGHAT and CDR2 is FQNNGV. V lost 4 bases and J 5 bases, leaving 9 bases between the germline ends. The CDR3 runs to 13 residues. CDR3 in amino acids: CASSSQRDQPQHF. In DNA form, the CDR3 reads TGTGCCAGCAGCTCCCAGAGGGATCAGCCCCAGCATTTT.

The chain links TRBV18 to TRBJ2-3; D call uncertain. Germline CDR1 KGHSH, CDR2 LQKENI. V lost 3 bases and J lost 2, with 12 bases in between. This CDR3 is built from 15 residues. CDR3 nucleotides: TGTGCCAGCTCACCGAGTGCAGACCCCACAGATACGCAGTATTTT. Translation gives CASSPSADPTDTQYF.

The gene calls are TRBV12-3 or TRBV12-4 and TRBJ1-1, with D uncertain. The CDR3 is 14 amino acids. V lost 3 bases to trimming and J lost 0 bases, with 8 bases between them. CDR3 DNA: TGTGCCAGCAGTTTGAGGCTCATGAACACTGAAGCTTTCTTT. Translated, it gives CASSLRLMNTEAFF.

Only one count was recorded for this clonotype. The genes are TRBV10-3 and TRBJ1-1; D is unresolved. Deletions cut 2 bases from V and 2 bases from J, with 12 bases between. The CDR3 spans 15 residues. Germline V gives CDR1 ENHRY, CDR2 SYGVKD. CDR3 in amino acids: CAISEGARGNTEAFF. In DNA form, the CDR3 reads TGTGCCATCAGTGAGGGTGCGAGAGGAAACACTGAAGCTTTCTTT.

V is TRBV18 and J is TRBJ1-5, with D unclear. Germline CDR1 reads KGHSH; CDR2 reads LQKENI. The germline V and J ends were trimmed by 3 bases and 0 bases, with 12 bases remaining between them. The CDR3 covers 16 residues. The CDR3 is CASSPTRLDSNQPQHF. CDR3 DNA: TGTGCCAGCTCACCGACACGCCTTGATAGCAATCAGCCCCAGCATTTT.

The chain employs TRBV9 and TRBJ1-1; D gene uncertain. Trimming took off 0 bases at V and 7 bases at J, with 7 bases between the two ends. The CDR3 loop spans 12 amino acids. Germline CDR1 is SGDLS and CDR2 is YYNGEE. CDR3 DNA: TGTGCCAGCAGCGTAGTGGGAGGTGAAGCTTTCTTT. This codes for CASSVVGGEAFF.

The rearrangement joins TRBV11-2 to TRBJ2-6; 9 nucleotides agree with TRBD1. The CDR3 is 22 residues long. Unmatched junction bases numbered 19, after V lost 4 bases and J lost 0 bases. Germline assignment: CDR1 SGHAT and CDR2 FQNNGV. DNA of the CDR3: TGTGCCAGCAGCTCTTCCTGGGGGGGACAGGGAGTCTTAGTCTCTGGGGCCAACGTCCTGACTTTC. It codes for CASSSSWGGQGVLVSGANVLTF.

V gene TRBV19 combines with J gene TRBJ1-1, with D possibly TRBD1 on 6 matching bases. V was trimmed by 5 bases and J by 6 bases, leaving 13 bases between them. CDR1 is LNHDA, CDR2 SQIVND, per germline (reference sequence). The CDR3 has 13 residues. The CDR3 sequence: CASSLRQASEAFF. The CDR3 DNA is TGTGCCAGTAGTCTCCGACAGGCGTCTGAAGCTTTCTTT. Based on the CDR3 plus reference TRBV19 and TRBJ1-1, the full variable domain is DGGITQSPKYLFRKEGQNVTLSCEQNLNHDAMYWYRQDPGQGLRLIYYSQIVNDFQKGDIAEGYSVSREKKESFPLTVTSAQKNPTAFYLCASSLRQASEAFFGQGTRLTVV.

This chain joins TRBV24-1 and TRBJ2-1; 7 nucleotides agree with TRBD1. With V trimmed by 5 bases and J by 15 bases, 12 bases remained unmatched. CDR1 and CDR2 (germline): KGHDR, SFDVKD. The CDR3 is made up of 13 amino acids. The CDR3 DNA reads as TGTGCCACCAGTGCCTCTATAGGACAGGAGGTGTTCTTC. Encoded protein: CATSASIGQEVFF.

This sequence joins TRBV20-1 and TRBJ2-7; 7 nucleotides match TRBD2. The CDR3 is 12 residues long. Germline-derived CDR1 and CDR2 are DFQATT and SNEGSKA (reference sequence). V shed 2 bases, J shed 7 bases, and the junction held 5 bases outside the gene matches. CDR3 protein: CSARFIAGEQYF. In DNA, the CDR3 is TGCAGTGCTAGATTTATAGCGGGTGAGCAGTACTTC.

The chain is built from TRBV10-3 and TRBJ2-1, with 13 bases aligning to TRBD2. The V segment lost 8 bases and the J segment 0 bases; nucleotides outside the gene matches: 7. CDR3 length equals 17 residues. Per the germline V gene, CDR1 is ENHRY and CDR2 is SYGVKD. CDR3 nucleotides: TGTGCCATCGCCGGGACTAGCGGGAAGGCCTCCTACAATGAGCAGTTCTTC. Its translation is CAIAGTSGKASYNEQFF.

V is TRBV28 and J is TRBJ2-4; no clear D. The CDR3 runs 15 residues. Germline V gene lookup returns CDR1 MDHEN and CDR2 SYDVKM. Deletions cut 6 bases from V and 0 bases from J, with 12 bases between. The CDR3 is CASRGKTLAKNIQYF. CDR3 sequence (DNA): TGTGCCAGCAGGGGAAAAACGTTAGCCAAAAACATTCAGTACTTC. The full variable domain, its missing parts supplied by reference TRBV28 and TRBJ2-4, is DVKVTQSSRYLVKRTGEKVFLECVQDMDHENMFWYRQDPGLGLRLIYFSYDVKMKEKGDIPEGYSVSREKKERFSLILESASTNQTSMYLCASRGKTLAKNIQYFGAGTRLSVL.

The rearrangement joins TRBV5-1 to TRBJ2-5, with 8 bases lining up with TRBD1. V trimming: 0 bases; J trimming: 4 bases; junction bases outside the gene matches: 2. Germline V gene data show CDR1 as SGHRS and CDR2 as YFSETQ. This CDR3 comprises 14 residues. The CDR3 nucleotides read TGCGCCAGCAGCTTGGGGACAGGGCGAGAGACCCAGTACTTC. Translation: CASSLGTGRETQYF. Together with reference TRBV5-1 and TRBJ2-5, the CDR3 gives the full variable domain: KAGVTQTPRYLIKTRGQQVTLSCSPISGHRSVSWYQQTPGQGLQFLFEYFSETQRNKGNFPGRFSGRQFSNSRSEMNVSTLELGDSALYLCASSLGTGRETQYFGPGTRLLVL.

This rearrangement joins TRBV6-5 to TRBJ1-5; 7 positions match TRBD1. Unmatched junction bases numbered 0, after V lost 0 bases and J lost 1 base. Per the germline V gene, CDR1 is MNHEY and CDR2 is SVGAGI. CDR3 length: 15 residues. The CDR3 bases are TGTGCCAGCAGTTACTCAGGGGGCAGCAATCAGCCCCAGCATTTT. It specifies CASSYSGGSNQPQHF.

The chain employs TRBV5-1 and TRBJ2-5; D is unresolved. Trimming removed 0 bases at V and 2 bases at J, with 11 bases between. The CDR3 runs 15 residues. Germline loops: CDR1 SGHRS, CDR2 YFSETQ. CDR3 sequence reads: CASSLAGAWQETQYF. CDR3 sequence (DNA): TGCGCCAGCAGCTTGGCCGGAGCATGGCAAGAGACCCAGTACTTC.

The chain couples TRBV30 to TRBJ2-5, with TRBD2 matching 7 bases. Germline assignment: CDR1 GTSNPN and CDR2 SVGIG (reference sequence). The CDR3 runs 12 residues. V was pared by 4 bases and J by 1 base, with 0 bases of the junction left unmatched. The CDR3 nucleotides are TGTGCCTGGACTAGCGGCCAAGAGACCCAGTACTTC. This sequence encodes CAWTSGQETQYF. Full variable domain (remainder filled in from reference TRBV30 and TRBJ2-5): SQTIHQWPATLVQPVGSPLSLECTVEGTSNPNLYWYRQAAGRGLQLLFYSVGIGQISSEVPQNLSASRPQDRQFILSSKKLLLSDSGFYLCAWTSGQETQYFGPGTRLLVL.

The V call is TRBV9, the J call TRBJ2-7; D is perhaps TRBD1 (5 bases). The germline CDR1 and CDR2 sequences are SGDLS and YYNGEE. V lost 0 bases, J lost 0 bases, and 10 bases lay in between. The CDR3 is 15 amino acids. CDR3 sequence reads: CASSVGWGSSYEQYF. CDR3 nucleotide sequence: TGTGCCAGCAGCGTAGGATGGGGCAGCTCCTACGAGCAGTACTTC.

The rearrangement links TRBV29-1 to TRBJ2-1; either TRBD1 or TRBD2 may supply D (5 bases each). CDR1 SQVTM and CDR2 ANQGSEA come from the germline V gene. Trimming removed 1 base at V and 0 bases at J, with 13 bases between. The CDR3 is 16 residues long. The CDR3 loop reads CSVEGGGSSSYNEQFF. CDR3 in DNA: TGCAGCGTTGAAGGGGGCGGGTCGAGCTCCTACAATGAGCAGTTCTTC.

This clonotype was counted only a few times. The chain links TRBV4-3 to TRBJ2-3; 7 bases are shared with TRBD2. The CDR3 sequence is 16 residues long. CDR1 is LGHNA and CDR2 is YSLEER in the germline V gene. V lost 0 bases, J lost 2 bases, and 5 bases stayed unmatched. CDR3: CASSQDRGGDTDTQYF. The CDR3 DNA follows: TGCGCCAGCAGCCAAGATCGCGGGGGTGACACAGATACGCAGTATTTT.

The CDR3 sequence: CASSLSVSYEQYF. The DNA of the CDR3 is TGTGCCAGCAGTTTGAGCGTTTCCTACGAGCAGTACTTC. The chain uses TRBV28 and TRBJ2-7; the D is unclear. CDR1 and CDR2 (germline): MDHEN, SYDVKM. Between the trimmed V and J ends, which lost 3 bases and 1 base, there was a span of 7 bases. This CDR3 spans 13 amino acids.

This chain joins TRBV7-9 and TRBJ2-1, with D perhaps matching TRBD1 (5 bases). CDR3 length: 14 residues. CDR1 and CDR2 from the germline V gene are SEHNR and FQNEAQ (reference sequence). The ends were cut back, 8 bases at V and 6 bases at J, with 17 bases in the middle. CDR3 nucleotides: TGTGCCAGCCACGAAATTAGAGACAGCAATGAGCAGTTCTTC. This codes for CASHEIRDSNEQFF.

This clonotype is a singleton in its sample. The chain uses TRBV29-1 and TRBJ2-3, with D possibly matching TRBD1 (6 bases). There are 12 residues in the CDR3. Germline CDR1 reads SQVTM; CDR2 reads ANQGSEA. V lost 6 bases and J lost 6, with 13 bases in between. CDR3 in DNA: TGCAGCGTCAAACTGGGGGCGGATACGCAGTATTTT. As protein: CSVKLGADTQYF.

The CDR3 DNA follows: TGCAGCGTTCGGCGGACTAACACCGGGGAGCTGTTTTTT. Translated, it gives CSVRRTNTGELFF. This sequence joins TRBV29-1 and TRBJ2-2; D perhaps matches TRBD2 (5 bases). The germline gives CDR1 SQVTM, CDR2 ANQGSEA. V was shortened by 5 bases and J by 2 bases, with 9 bases between the two germline ends. The CDR3 is made up of 13 amino acids.

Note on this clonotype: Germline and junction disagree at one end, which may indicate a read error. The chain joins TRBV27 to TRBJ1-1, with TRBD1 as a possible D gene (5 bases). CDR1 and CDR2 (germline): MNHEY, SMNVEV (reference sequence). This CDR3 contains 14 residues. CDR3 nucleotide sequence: TGTGCCAGCAGTTTATCGGGGGGGAACGCTGAAGCTTTCTTT. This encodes CASSLSGGNAEAFF.

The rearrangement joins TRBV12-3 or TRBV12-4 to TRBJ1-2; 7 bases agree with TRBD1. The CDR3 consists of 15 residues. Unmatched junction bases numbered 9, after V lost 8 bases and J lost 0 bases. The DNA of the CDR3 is TGTGCCAGCGGAATACAGGGGCTAGCTAACTATGGCTACACCTTC. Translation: CASGIQGLANYGYTF.

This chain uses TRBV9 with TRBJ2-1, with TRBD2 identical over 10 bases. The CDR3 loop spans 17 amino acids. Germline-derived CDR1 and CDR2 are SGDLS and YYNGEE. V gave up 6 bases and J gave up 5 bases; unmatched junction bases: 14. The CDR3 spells CASTVGLAGVENNEQFF. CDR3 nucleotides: TGTGCCAGCACCGTGGGGCTAGCGGGAGTCGAGAACAATGAGCAGTTCTTC.